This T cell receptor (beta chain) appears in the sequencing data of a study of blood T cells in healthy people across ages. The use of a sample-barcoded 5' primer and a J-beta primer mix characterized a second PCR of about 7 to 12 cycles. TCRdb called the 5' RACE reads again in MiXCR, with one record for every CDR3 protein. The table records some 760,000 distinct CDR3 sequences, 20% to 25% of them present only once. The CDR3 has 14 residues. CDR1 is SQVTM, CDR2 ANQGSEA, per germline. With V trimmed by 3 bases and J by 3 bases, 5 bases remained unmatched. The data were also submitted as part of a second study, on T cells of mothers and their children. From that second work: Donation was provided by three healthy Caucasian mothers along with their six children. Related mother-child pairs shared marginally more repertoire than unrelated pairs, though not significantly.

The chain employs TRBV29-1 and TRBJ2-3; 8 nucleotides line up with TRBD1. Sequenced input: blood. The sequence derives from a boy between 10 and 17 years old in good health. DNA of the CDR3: TGCAGCGTTGACAGGGGGCCATCAACAGATACGCAGTATTTT. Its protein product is CSVDRGPSTDTQYF.